This TCR beta chain derives from a study of T cells in narcolepsy. Germline trimming cut 3 bases from V and 6 bases from J; bases unmatched to any gene: 16. CDR3 size: 17 residues. CDR1 is KGHSH and CDR2 is LQKENI in the germline V gene. Measured with immunoSEQ multiplex PCR; TCRdb has only the in-frame clones, and not every one. This sample has roughly 16,000 clones, with 65% to 90% found just once. This clonotype was obtained from a human donor in good health. The sample was memory (CD45RA-) CD4+ T cells from blood. The chain is built from TRBV18 and TRBJ1-1, with TRBD1 identical over 7 bases. CDR3 coding DNA: TGTGCCAGCTCACCCCTCACTATTAGACAGGGCGGCGCTGAAGCTTTCTTT. Translated, it gives CASSPLTIRQGGAEAFF.